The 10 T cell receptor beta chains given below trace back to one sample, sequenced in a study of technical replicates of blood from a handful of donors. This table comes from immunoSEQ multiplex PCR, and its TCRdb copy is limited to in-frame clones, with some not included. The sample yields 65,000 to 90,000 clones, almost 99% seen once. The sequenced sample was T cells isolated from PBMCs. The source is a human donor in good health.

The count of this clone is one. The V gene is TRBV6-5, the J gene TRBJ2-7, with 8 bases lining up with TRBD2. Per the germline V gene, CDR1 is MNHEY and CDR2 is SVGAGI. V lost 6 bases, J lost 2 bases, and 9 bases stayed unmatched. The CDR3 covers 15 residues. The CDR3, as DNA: TGTGCCAGCAGATCACCAACTAGCGGAACCTACGAGCAGTACTTC. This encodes CASRSPTSGTYEQYF.

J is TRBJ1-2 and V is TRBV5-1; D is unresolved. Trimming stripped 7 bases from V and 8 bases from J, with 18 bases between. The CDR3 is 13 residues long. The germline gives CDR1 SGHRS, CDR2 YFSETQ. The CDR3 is CASGSQDAEGYTF. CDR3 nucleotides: TGCGCCAGCGGTTCCCAGGATGCAGAAGGCTACACCTTC. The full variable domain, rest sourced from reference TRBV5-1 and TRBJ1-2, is KAGVTQTPRYLIKTRGQQVTLSCSPISGHRSVSWYQQTPGQGLQFLFEYFSETQRNKGNFPGRFSGRQFSNSRSEMNVSTLELGDSALYLCASGSQDAEGYTFGSGTRLTVV.

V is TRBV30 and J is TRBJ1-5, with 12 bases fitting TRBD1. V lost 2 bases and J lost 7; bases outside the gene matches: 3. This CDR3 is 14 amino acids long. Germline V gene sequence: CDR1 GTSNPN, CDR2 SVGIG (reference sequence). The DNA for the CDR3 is TGTGCCTGGAGTCCGGGACAGGGGGCCCAGCCCCAGCATTTT. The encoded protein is CAWSPGQGAQPQHF.

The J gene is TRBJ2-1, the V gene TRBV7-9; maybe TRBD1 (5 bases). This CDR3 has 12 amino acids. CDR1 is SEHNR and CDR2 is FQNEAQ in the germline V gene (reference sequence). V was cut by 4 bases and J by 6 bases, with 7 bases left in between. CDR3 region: CASSSDSNEQFF. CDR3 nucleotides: TGTGCCAGCAGCTCAGACAGCAATGAGCAGTTCTTC.

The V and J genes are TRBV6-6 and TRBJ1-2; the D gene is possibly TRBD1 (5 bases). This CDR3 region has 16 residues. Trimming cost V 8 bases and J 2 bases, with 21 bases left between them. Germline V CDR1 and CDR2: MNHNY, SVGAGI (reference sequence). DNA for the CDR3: TGTGCCAGCGGACAACTAACAGCCTCTCTGAACTATGGCTACACCTTC. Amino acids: CASGQLTASLNYGYTF.

For the CDR3, the DNA is TGTGCCAGCAGCCCCGGACTAGCGGGTTCCTACGAGCAGTACTTC. As protein: CASSPGLAGSYEQYF. The chain joins TRBV5-4 to TRBJ2-7; 11 bases fit TRBD2. The CDR3 consists of 15 residues. After removal of 4 bases from V and 1 base from J, the junction contained 4 bases not matched to a gene. Germline values: CDR1 SGHNT, CDR2 YYREEE (reference sequence).

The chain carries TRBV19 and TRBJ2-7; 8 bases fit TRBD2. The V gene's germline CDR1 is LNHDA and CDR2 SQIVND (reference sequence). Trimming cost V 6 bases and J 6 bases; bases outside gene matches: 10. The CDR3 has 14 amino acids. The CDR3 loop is CASRSQSGSSEQYF. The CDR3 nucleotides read TGTGCCAGTAGAAGTCAGAGCGGGAGCTCCGAGCAGTACTTC.

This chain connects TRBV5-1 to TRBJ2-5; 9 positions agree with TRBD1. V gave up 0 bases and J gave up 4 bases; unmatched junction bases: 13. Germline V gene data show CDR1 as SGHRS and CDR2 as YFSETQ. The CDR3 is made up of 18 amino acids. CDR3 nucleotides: TGCGCCAGCAGCTTGGCCTACAGGGGGCGGCTTTTGGGAGAGACCCAGTACTTC. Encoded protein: CASSLAYRGRLLGETQYF.

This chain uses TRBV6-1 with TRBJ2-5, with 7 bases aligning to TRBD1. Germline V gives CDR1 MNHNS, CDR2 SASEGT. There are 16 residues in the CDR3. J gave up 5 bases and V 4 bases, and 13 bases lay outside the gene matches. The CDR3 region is CASSVIFRGKGETQYF. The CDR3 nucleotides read TGTGCCAGCAGTGTAATTTTCAGGGGGAAGGGGGAGACCCAGTACTTC.

The CDR3 nucleotides read TGTGCCAGCAGCTTAGAAGGCGGGGGCTCCAACATTCAGTACTTC. Translated, it gives CASSLEGGGSNIQYF. The rearrangement uses TRBV11-2 and TRBJ2-4; D might be TRBD2 (7 bases). CDR1 SGHAT and CDR2 FQNNGV come from the germline V gene. The CDR3 spans 15 residues. V lost 0 bases and J lost 7, with 13 bases in between.